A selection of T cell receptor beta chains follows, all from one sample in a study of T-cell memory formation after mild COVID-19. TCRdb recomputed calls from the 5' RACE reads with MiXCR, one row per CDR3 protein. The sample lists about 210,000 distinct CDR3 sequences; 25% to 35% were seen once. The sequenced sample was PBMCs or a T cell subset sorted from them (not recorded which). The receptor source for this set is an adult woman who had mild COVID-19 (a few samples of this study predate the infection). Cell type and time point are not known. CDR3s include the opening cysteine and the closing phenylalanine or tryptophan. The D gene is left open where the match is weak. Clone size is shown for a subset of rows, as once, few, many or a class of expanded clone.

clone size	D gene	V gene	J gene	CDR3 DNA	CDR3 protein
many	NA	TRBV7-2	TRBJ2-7	TGTGCCAGCAGCTTAGGAGCAGGCTACGAGCAGTACTTC	CASSLGAGYEQYF
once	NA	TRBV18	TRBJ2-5	TGTGCCAGCTCACCACCCTCCCGGGAGACCCAGTACTTC	CASSPPSRETQYF
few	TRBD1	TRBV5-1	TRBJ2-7	TGCGCCAGCAGCCCAGGTCCCGGGACAGGTATCAGACCCTACGAGCAGTACTTC	CASSPGPGTGIRPYEQYF
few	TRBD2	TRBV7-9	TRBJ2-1	TGTGCCAGCAGCCCCCATCGAGGGAGGGCCCCGGGTGAGCAGTTCTTC	CASSPHRGRAPGEQFF
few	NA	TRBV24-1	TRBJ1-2	TGTGCCACCAGTGCAGGGATAGATGGCTACACCTTC	CATSAGIDGYTF
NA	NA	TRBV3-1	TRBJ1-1	TGTGCCAGCAGCCAAGTTGGGGGAATGAACACTGAAGCTTTCTTT	CASSQVGGMNTEAFF
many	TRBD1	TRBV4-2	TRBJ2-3	TGTGCCAGCAGCCAAGGACAGGGTGGCACAGATACGCAGTATTTT	CASSQGQGGTDTQYF
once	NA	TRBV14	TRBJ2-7	TGTGCCAGCAGCATCTGGGGATTCCGGCACGAGCAGTACTTC	CASSIWGFRHEQYF
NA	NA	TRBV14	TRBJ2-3	TGTGCCAGCAGCCAAGGGTTAAGGGGAAGAGGCACAGATACGCAGTATTTT	CASSQGLRGRGTDTQYF
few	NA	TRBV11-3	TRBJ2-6	TGTGCCAGCAGCTTAGACGGGAATGGGGCCAACGTCCTGACTTTC	CASSLDGNGANVLTF
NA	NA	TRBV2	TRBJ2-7	TGTGCCAGCACCCCGGCAGAATGGGAGCAGTACTTC	CASTPAEWEQYF
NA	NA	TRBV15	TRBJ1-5	TGTGCCACCAGCAGCTGGTCATGGCTACTATACGGGCAGCCCCAGCATTTT	CATSSWSWLLYGQPQHF
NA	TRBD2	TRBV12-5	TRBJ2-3	TGTGCTAGTGGTTTGGTACCGGCCCCAGCGGGAAACACAGATACGCAGTATTTT	CASGLVPAPAGNTDTQYF
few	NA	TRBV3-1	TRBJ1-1	TGTGCCAGCAGCCCGGTGGAGAACACTGAAGCTTTCTTT	CASSPVENTEAFF
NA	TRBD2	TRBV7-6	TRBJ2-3	TGTGCCAGCAGCTTAGTAGCGGGAGGAGGAGATACGCAGTATTTT	CASSLVAGGGDTQYF
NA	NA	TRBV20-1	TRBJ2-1	TGCAGTGCTAGAAGGGCCGGGGCCATTACGGAGCAGTTCTTC	CSARRAGAITEQFF
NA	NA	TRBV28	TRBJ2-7	TGTGCCAGCAGTTTCTCGATAGTCCCCTACGAGCAGTACTTC	CASSFSIVPYEQYF
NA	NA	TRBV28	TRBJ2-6	TGTGCCAGCAGTTCCTCGGTAACCTCTGGGGCCAACGTCCTGACTTTC	CASSSSVTSGANVLTF
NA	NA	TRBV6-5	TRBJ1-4	TGTGCCAGCAGTTCCCCCGTAAGAGAAAAACTGTTTTTT	CASSSPVREKLFF
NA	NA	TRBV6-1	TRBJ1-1	TGTGCCAGCAGTGGGACGCCGCTAAACACTGAAGCTTTCTTT	CASSGTPLNTEAFF
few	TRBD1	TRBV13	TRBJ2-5	TGTGCCAGCACCAACAACAGGGGGGACCAAGAGACCCAGTACTTC	CASTNNRGDQETQYF
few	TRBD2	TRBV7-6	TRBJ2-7	TGTGCCAGCAGCTTAGTGGCGGGAGTTTCCGAGCAGTACTTC	CASSLVAGVSEQYF
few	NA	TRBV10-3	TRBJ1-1	TGTGCCATCGCCGGGGGAATGGGAGGGTTGGCTTTCTTT	CAIAGGMGGLAFF
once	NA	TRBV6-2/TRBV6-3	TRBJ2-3	TGTGCCAGCAGCCCGGCCGGGCTATTACCCACAGATACGCAGTATTTT	CASSPAGLLPTDTQYF
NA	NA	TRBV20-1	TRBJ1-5	TGCAGTGCTAGAGATCATAATAGCAATCAGCCCCAGCATTTT	CSARDHNSNQPQHF
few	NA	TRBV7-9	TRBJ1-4	TGTGCCAGCAGCTTAGCGGGGTCGAGTGAAAAACTGTTTTTT	CASSLAGSSEKLFF
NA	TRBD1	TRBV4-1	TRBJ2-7	TGCGCCAGCAGCCAAGGGGACAGGGTGGGCGAGCAGTACTTC	CASSQGDRVGEQYF
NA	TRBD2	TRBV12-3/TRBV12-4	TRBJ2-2	TGTGCCAGCAGCCCTAACAGCGGGAGAGGCACCGGGGAGCTGTTTTTT	CASSPNSGRGTGELFF
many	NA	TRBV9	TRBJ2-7	TGTGCCAGCAGCGTCTCCGGGACGGTCTCCTACGAGCAGTACTTC	CASSVSGTVSYEQYF
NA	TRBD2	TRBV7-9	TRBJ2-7	TGTGCCAGCAGCTCGGAGTTAGCGGGAGGGCGCGAGCAGTACTTC	CASSSELAGGREQYF
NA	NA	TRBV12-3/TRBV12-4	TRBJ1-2	TGTGCCAGCAGTTGGGTAGGAGCTAACTATGGCTACACCTTC	CASSWVGANYGYTF
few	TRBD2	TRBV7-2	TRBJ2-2	TGTGCCAGCAGCTTGTCACCGGGACTAGCGACCGGGGAGCTGTTTTTT	CASSLSPGLATGELFF
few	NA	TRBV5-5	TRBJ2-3	TGTGCCAGCAGCTGGGCTAGCACAGATACGCAGTATTTT	CASSWASTDTQYF
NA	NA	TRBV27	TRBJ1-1	TGTGCCAGCAGTTTATCTTTGTACACTGAAGCTTTCTTT	CASSLSLYTEAFF
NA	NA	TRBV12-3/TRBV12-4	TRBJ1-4	TGTGCCAGCAGGCCGGGACTACGTAATGAAAAACTGTTTTTT	CASRPGLRNEKLFF
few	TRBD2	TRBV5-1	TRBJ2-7	TGCGCCAGCAGCAACGGACTAGCGACCTACGAGCAGTACTTC	CASSNGLATYEQYF
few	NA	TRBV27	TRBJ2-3	TGTGCCAGCAGTTTATCTGATAGGGCGGGGGATACGCAGTATTTT	CASSLSDRAGDTQYF
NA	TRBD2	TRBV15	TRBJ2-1	TGTGCCACCAGCAGAGGACTAGCGGGAAGGGATGAGCAGTTCTTC	CATSRGLAGRDEQFF
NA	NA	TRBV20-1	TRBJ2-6	TGCAGTGCCTCCTTAGCAGGGGCTGGGGCCAACGTCCTGACTTTC	CSASLAGAGANVLTF
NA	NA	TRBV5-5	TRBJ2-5	TGTGCCAGCAGCTTGGTTTATTTGGCTATCCAAGAGACCCAGTACTTC	CASSLVYLAIQETQYF
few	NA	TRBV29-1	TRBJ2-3	TGCAGCGTTGGGGGACACTTGGGAAGCACAGATACGCAGTATTTT	CSVGGHLGSTDTQYF
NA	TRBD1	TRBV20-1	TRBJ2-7	TGCAGTGTCCTTAATCTAAAGGACATAAACAGGGGGCCCTACGAGCAGTACTTC	CSVLNLKDINRGPYEQYF